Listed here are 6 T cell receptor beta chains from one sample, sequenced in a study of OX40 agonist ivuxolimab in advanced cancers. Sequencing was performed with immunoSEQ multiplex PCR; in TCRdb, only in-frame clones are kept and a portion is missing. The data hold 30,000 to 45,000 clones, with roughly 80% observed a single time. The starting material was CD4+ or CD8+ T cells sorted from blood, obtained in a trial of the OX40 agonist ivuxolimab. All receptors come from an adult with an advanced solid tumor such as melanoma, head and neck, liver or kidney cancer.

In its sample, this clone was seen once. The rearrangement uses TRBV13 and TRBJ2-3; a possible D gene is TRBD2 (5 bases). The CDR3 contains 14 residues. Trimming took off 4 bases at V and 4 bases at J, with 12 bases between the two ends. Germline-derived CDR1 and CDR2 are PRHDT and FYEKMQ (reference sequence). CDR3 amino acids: CASSSEGWADTQYF. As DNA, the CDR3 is TGTGCCAGCAGCTCTGAGGGATGGGCAGATACGCAGTATTTT.

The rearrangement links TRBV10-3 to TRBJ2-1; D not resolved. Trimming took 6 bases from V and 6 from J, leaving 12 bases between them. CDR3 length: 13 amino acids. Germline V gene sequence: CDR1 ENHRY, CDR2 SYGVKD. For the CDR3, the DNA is TGTGCCATCAGCCCCGGGCAGCCCAATGAGCAGTTCTTC. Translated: CAISPGQPNEQFF.

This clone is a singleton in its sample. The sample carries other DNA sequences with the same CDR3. CDR3 sequence: CASSQGMAGGRETQYF. The CDR3 DNA is TGCGCCAGCAGCCAGGGGATGGCGGGGGGGCGAGAGACCCAGTACTTC. The chain couples TRBV4-1 to TRBJ2-5; 9 nucleotides line up with TRBD2. Per germline, CDR1 MGHRA and CDR2 YSYEKL. The CDR3 totals 16 residues. The V gene end was trimmed by 3 bases and the J gene end by 4 bases; junction bases not matched to a gene: 9.

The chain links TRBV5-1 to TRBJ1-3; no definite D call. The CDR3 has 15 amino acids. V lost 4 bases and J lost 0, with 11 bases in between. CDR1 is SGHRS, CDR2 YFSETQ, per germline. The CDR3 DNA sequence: TGCGCCAGCAGCCCTTCGGGGAACTCTGGAAACACCATATATTTT. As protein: CASSPSGNSGNTIYF.

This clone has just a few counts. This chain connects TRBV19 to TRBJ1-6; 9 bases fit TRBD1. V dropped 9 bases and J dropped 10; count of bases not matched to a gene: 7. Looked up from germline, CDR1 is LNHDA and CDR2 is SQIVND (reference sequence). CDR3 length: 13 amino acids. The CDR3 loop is CASRTGALSPLHF. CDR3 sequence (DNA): TGTGCCAGCAGGACAGGGGCTTTATCACCCCTCCACTTT.

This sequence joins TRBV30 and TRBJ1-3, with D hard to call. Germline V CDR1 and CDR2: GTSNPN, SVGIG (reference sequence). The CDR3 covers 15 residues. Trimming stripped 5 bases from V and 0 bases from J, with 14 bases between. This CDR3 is CAWGPKGPSGNTIYF. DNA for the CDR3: TGTGCCTGGGGACCGAAGGGTCCCTCTGGAAACACCATATATTTT.